This T cell receptor (beta chain) stems from a study of memory CD4+ T cells and cytomegalovirus serostatus. The CDR3 spans 13 residues. V lost 3 bases to trimming and J lost 7 bases, with 7 bases between them. Germline V CDR1 and CDR2: ENHRY, SYGVKD. This clone was counted a single time. The sort gate was single viable CD3+CD4+CD8-CD45RO+ cells for memory CD4+ T cells. Donors' CMV status reflects serum IgG against pp150, pp28, p38, p52. The assay was immunoSEQ multiplex PCR, and TCRdb's table has in-frame clones only and misses some. The sample consists of 30,000 to 40,000 clones, about 75% of them appearing once.

Sequenced input: memory CD4+ T cells from blood. The receptor was derived from an adult in good health and CMV-seronegative. Some clones in this sample may be carry-over from other donors' samples. The chain has TRBV10-3 and TRBJ1-6; D is unresolved. The CDR3 sequence: CAISEGFNSPLHF. Here the CDR3 DNA reads TGTGCCATCAGTGAAGGCTTCAATTCACCCCTCCACTTT.